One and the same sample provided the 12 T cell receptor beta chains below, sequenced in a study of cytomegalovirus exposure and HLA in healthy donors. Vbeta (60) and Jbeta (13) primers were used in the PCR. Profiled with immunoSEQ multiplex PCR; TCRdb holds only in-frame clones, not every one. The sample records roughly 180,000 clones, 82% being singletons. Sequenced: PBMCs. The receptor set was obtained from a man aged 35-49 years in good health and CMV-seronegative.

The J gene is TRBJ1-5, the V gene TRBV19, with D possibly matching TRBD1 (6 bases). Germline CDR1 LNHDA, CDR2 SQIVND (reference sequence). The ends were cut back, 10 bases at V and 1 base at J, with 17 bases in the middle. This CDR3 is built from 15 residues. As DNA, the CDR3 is TGTGCCACCCGAGGGGGGGCGAGGAGCAATCAGCCCCAGCATTTT. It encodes CATRGGARSNQPQHF.

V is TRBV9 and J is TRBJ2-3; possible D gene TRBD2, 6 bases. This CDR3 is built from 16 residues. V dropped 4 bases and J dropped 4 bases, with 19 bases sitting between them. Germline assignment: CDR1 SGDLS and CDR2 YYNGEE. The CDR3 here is CASSTSDAGFPDTQYF. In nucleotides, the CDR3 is TGTGCCAGCAGCACCAGCGATGCGGGATTTCCAGATACGCAGTATTTT.

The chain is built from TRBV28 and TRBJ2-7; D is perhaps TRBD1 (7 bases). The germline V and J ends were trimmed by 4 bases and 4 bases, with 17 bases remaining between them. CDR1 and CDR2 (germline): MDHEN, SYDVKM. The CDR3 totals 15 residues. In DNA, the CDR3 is TGTGCCAGCAGTTGGAGGGGACAGCGAAATTACGAGCAGTACTTC. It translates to CASSWRGQRNYEQYF.

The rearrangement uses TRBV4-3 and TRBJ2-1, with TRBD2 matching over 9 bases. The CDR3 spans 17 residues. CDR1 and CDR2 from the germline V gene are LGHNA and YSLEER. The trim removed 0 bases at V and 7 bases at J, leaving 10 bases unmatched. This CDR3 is CASSQEVLAGWVNEQFF. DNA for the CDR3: TGCGCCAGCAGCCAAGAAGTTCTAGCGGGATGGGTTAATGAGCAGTTCTTC.

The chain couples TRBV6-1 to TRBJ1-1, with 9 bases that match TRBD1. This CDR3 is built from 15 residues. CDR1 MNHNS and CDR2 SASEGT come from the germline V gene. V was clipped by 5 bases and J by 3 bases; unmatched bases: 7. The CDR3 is CASSQRGQGHTEAFF. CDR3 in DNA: TGTGCCAGCAGTCAACGGGGACAGGGTCACACTGAAGCTTTCTTT.

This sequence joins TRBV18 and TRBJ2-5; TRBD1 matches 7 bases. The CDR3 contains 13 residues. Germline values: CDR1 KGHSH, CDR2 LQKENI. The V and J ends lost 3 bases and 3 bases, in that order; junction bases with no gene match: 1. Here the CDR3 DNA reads TGTGCCAGCTCACCCGGGACAGAAGAGACCCAGTACTTC. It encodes CASSPGTEETQYF.

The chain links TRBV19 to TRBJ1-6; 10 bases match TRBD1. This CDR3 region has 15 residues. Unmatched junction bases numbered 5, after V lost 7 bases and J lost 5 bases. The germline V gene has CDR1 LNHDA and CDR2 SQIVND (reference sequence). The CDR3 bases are TGTGCCAGTAAGGGACAGGGGACCAATAATTCACCCCTCCACTTT. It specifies CASKGQGTNNSPLHF.

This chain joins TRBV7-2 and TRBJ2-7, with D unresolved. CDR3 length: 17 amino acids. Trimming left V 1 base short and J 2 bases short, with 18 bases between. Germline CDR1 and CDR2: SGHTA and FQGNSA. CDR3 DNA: TGTGCCAGCAGCTTAGAGTACCGAGGAAATAGGCCCTACGAGCAGTACTTC. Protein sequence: CASSLEYRGNRPYEQYF.

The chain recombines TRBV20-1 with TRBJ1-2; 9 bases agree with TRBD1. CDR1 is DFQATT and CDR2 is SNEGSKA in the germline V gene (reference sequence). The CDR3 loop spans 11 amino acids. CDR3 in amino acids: CSHRTGEGYTF. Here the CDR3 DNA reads TGCAGCCACCGGACAGGGGAAGGATACACCTTC.

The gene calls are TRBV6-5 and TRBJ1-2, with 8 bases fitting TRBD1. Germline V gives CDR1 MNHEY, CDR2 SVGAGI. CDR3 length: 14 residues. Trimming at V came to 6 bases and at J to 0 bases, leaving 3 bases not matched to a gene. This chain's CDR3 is CASRRDRSNYGYTF. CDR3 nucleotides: TGTGCCAGCAGAAGGGACAGGTCTAACTATGGCTACACCTTC.

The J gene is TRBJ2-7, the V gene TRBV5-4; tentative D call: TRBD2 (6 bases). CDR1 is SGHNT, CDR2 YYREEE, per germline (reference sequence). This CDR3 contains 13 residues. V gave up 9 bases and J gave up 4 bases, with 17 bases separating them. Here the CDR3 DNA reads TGTGCCACCGGGACTGGCTCCTCTTACGAGCAGTACTTC. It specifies CATGTGSSYEQYF.

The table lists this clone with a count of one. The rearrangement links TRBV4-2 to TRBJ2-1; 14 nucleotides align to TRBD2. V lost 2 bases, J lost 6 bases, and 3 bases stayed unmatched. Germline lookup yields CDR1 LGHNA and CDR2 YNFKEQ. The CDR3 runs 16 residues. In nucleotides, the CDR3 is TGTGCCAGCAGCCAATACGGGACTAGCGGGAGCAATGAGCAGTTCTTC. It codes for CASSQYGTSGSNEQFF.